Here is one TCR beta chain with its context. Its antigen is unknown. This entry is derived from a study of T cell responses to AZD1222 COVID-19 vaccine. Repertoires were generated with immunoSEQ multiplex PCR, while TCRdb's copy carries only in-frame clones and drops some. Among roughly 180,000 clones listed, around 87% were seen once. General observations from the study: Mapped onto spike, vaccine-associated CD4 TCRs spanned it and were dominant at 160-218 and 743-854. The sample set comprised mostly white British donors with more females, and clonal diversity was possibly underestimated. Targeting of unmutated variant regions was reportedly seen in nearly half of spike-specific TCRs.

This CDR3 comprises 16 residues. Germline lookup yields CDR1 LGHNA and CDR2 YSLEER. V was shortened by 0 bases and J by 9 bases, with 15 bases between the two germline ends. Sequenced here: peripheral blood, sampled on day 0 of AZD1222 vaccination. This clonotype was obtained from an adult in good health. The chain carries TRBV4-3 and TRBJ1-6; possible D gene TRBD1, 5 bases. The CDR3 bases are TGCGCCAGCAGCCAAGAAATGTATCAGGGAAGTTCACCCCTCCACTTT. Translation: CASSQEMYQGSSPLHF.